The 24 T cell receptor beta chains below were found in one sample sequenced in a study of blood T cells in healthy people across ages. PCR was performed a second time for about 7 to 11 cycles using a sample-barcoded 5' primer and a J-beta primer mix. MiXCR, applied by TCRdb to the 5' RACE reads, yields one record per CDR3 protein. The sample comprises 850,000 to 1,300,000 distinct CDR3 sequences, more than 40% of which are singletons, and approximately 20% rests with the top ten. Material for sequencing was blood. The receptors were gathered from a woman aged 55-70 years in good health.

This clonotype was seen a handful of times. The chain joins TRBV7-3 to TRBJ2-3; D is possibly TRBD1 or TRBD2 (6 bases each). V lost 5 bases, J lost 8 bases, and 14 bases lay in between. There are 13 residues in the CDR3. Germline V gene data show CDR1 as SGHTA and CDR2 as FQGTGA. In nucleotides, the CDR3 is TGTGCCAGCAGCGTAGATGAGGGGGGTACGCAGTATTTT. Translation: CASSVDEGGTQYF.

This clonotype was observed a single time. The V call is TRBV5-1, the J call TRBJ2-1; D not resolved. The CDR3 sequence is 13 residues long. V was cut by 7 bases and J by 7 bases, with 15 bases left in between. Per germline, CDR1 SGHRS and CDR2 YFSETQ. CDR3 in DNA: TGCGCCAGCGGCTCAAACCGAGAGAATGAGCAGTTCTTC. Translation: CASGSNRENEQFF.

The chain is built from TRBV15 and TRBJ2-5; TRBD1 is a possible D gene (6 bases). Trimming shortened V by 1 base and J by 11 bases, and 14 bases separated the two germline ends. The CDR3 sequence is 13 residues long. CDR1 is LNHNV and CDR2 is YYDKDF in the germline V gene (reference sequence). The chain's CDR3 is CATSRVSRGYQYF. The DNA for the CDR3 is TGTGCCACCAGCAGAGTCTCGAGGGGGTATCAGTACTTC.

This clonotype showed up just a few times. The chain uses TRBV24-1 and TRBJ2-5; no clear D. The V end was cut by 1 base, the J end by 5 bases, with 19 bases between. The CDR3 contains 17 residues. Germline V gene sequence: CDR1 KGHDR, CDR2 SFDVKD. The CDR3 DNA reads TGTGCCACCAGTGATTTTTGTAGGACGTCAGACGGGGAGACCCAGTACTTC. Amino acid sequence: CATSDFCRTSDGETQYF.

Remarks on this clonotype: At one of its ends the junction is not consistent with the germline gene, which may arise from a read error. The chain uses TRBV14 and TRBJ2-7; 10 nucleotides agree with TRBD2. CDR3 length: 15 amino acids. Germline V gene lookup returns CDR1 SGHDN and CDR2 FVKESK. CDR3 DNA: TGTGCCGGCAGCCAAGTAGCTAGCGGGAGCTACGAGCAGTACTTC. Translating it yields CAGSQVASGSYEQYF. Looking up the rest from reference TRBV14 and TRBJ2-7 gives the full variable domain: EAGVTQFPSHSVIEKGQTVTLRCDPISGHDNLYWYRRVMGKEIKFLLHFVKESKQDESGMPNNRFLAERTGGTYSTLKVQPAELEDSGVYFCAGSQVASGSYEQYFGPGTRLTVT.

The CDR3 nucleotides are TGTGCCAGCAGTTTCGGGACTAGGGGCAATGAGCAGTTCTTC. This gives the protein CASSFGTRGNEQFF. The gene calls are TRBV27 and TRBJ2-1; 8 bases map to TRBD2. CDR1 MNHEY and CDR2 SMNVEV come from the germline V gene (reference sequence). CDR3 length: 14 residues. V trimming: 3 bases; J trimming: 6 bases; junction bases outside the gene matches: 4.

This clonotype was seen repeatedly, ten times or more. The chain carries TRBV7-8 and TRBJ2-1; D not resolved. Germline V gives CDR1 SGHVS, CDR2 FQNEAQ. The CDR3 loop spans 16 amino acids. V was clipped by 1 base and J by 0 bases, with 10 bases between them. The CDR3 DNA reads as TGTGCCAGCAGCTTAGATGTTTCGAGCTCCTACAATGAGCAGTTCTTC. Residues: CASSLDVSSSYNEQFF. Full variable domain (remainder filled in from reference TRBV7-8 and TRBJ2-1): GAGVSQSPRYKVAKRGQDVALRCDPISGHVSLFWYQQALGQGPEFLTYFQNEAQLDKSGLPSDRFFAERPEGSVSTLKIQRTQQEDSAVYLCASSLDVSSSYNEQFFGPGTRLTVL.

This clonotype was seen a few times. This chain links TRBV3-1 with TRBJ2-3; maybe TRBD2 (6 bases). CDR3 length: 14 residues. Deletions cut 1 base from V and 6 bases from J, with 11 bases between. Germline V gene sequence: CDR1 LGHDT, CDR2 YNNKEL (reference sequence). CDR3: CASSQVPGGDTQYF. CDR3 in DNA: TGTGCCAGCAGCCAAGTCCCAGGAGGGGATACGCAGTATTTT.

CDR3 bases: TGTGCCAGCAGTTTGGGCGGGAGAGGATACGAGCAGTACTTC. Amino acid sequence: CASSLGGRGYEQYF. The V call is TRBV7-9, the J call TRBJ2-7; 7 bases align to TRBD2. CDR1 SEHNR and CDR2 FQNEAQ come from the germline V gene (reference sequence). This CDR3 is built from 14 residues. The V gene end was trimmed by 6 bases and the J gene end by 4 bases; junction bases not matched to a gene: 9.

The J gene is TRBJ2-7, the V gene TRBV7-3, with TRBD2 matching over 12 bases. Trimming at V came to 6 bases and at J to 0 bases, leaving 18 bases not matched to a gene. Germline V gene data show CDR1 as SGHTA and CDR2 as FQGTGA. This CDR3 has 20 amino acids. The DNA for the CDR3 is TGTGCCAGCAGTTCCCGACAGTTCGGGACTAGCGGGCCGAGCTCCTACGAGCAGTACTTC. Protein: CASSSRQFGTSGPSSYEQYF.

There are a few counts of this clonotype. The chain is built from TRBV7-9 and TRBJ2-3; D not certain. V gave up 2 bases and J gave up 6 bases, with 18 bases separating them. The CDR3 extends over 16 amino acids. The germline V gene has CDR1 SEHNR and CDR2 FQNEAQ (reference sequence). The CDR3 DNA reads as TGTGCCAGCAGCTTACTCTCAGGTCCCACACCGGATACGCAGTATTTT. Its translation is CASSLLSGPTPDTQYF. The variable domain in full, completed from reference TRBV7-9 and TRBJ2-3, reads DTGVSQNPRHKITKRGQNVTFRCDPISEHNRLYWYRQTLGQGPEFLTYFQNEAQLEKSRLLSDRFSAERPKGSFSTLEIQRTEQGDSAMYLCASSLLSGPTPDTQYFGPGTRLTVL.

This clonotype was counted only a few times. The V and J genes are TRBV20-1 and TRBJ1-2; D not resolved. Germline-derived CDR1 and CDR2 are DFQATT and SNEGSKA (reference sequence). CDR3 length: 12 amino acids. V lost 6 bases and J lost 4, with 12 bases in between. The chain's CDR3 is CSATKGLYGYTF. Here the CDR3 DNA reads TGCAGTGCAACAAAGGGCCTCTATGGCTACACCTTC.

The chain has TRBV20-1 and TRBJ2-5; 8 bases map to TRBD2. This CDR3 is 15 amino acids long. Trimming cost V 6 bases and J 0 bases; bases outside gene matches: 9. Germline loops: CDR1 DFQATT, CDR2 SNEGSKA (reference sequence). CDR3: CSAHNPTSDQETQYF. In DNA form, the CDR3 reads TGCAGTGCCCATAACCCGACTAGCGACCAAGAGACCCAGTACTTC.

As to this clonotype: One end of the junction is discordant with germline, which a read error may explain. The chain uses TRBV27 and TRBJ1-6, with D tentatively TRBD1 (5 bases). This CDR3 region has 14 residues. CDR1 and CDR2 (germline): MNHEY, SMNVEV (reference sequence). CDR3 DNA: TGTGCCACCCAGGGTTTAGCATATAATTCACCCCTCCGCTTT. As protein: CATQGLAYNSPLRF.

This chain connects TRBV25-1 to TRBJ2-5, with TRBD2 matching 11 bases. Per germline, CDR1 MGHDK and CDR2 SYGVNS. The CDR3 sequence is 16 residues long. With 2 bases clipped from V and 5 bases from J, the junction kept 7 bases outside the gene matches. The CDR3 coding sequence is TGTGCCAGCAGTGAAGGTAGCGGGAGGGCCGGGGAGACCCAGTACTTC. Its protein product is CASSEGSGRAGETQYF.

The J gene is TRBJ2-3, the V gene TRBV27; D may correspond to TRBD1 or TRBD2 (6 bases each). The germline CDR1 and CDR2 sequences are MNHEY and SMNVEV (reference sequence). This CDR3 spans 15 amino acids. The V and J ends lost 1 base and 2 bases respectively, with 10 bases between them. The CDR3 DNA reads TGTGCCAGCAGTTTATGGGGGGCTAACACAGATACGCAGTATTTT. Its translation: CASSLWGANTDTQYF.

Only a few counts were recorded for this clonotype. The rearrangement joins TRBV18 to TRBJ2-4, with TRBD2 identical over 12 bases. Germline V lookup: CDR1 KGHSH, CDR2 LQKENI. The ends lost 2 bases at V and 0 bases at J; junction bases unmatched: 8. This CDR3 comprises 19 residues. Here the CDR3 reads CASSPVRLAGEQAKNIQYF. The CDR3 DNA sequence: TGTGCCAGCTCACCAGTAAGACTAGCGGGAGAACAAGCCAAAAACATTCAGTACTTC.

This chain uses TRBV7-2 with TRBJ2-3; 9 nucleotides align to TRBD2. The V gene end was trimmed by 1 base and the J gene end by 0 bases; junction bases not matched to a gene: 5. In germline, CDR1 is SGHTA, CDR2 FQGNSA. This CDR3 has 17 amino acids. This CDR3 is CASSLVAAGGSTDTQYF. CDR3 coding DNA: TGTGCCAGCAGCTTAGTTGCGGCGGGGGGGAGCACAGATACGCAGTATTTT.

This chain uses TRBV6-4 with TRBJ2-1; 8 bases are shared with TRBD2. The end of the DNA is better explained by TRBJ2-7, so the J call may be wrong. The CDR3 extends over 15 amino acids. Germline V lookup: CDR1 MRHNA, CDR2 SNTAGT. CDR3 region: CASSESGGSYNEQYF. For the CDR3, the DNA is TGTGCCAGCAGTGAAAGCGGGGGCTCCTACAATGAGCAGTACTTC.

This clonotype was seen more than once but under ten times. This sequence joins TRBV10-3 and TRBJ2-1; 8 bases map to TRBD1. There are 13 residues in the CDR3. Trimming cost V 0 bases and J 10 bases; bases outside gene matches: 2. Per the germline V gene, CDR1 is ENHRY and CDR2 is SYGVKD. The CDR3, as DNA: TGTGCCATCAGTGAGTCTAGGACAGGGGAGCAGTTCTTC. This encodes CAISESRTGEQFF.

J is TRBJ2-3 and V is TRBV14; 9 nucleotides line up with TRBD2. The CDR3 runs 18 residues. With 4 bases clipped from V and 1 base from J, the junction kept 12 bases outside the gene matches. Germline V lookup: CDR1 SGHDN, CDR2 FVKESK. The CDR3, as DNA: TGTGCCAGCAGCCTCTGGGAGATTAGCGGGAGTGGCACAGATACGCAGTATTTT. This translates into CASSLWEISGSGTDTQYF. Full variable domain (remainder filled in from reference TRBV14 and TRBJ2-3): EAGVTQFPSHSVIEKGQTVTLRCDPISGHDNLYWYRRVMGKEIKFLLHFVKESKQDESGMPNNRFLAERTGGTYSTLKVQPAELEDSGVYFCASSLWEISGSGTDTQYFGPGTRLTVL.

This chain links TRBV3-1 with TRBJ1-2; D possibly corresponds to TRBD1 (5 bases). Looked up from germline, CDR1 is LGHDT and CDR2 is YNNKEL (reference sequence). The germline V and J ends were trimmed by 1 base and 6 bases, with 9 bases remaining between them. The CDR3 covers 13 residues. CDR3 sequence reads: CASSQAARDGYTF. In nucleotides, the CDR3 is TGTGCCAGCAGCCAAGCCGCCAGGGATGGCTACACCTTC.

This clonotype has a handful of counts. CDR3 sequence (DNA): TGTGCCAGCAGCCCAGGGACAAGGGGAAATTCACCCCTCCACTTT. It yields the protein CASSPGTRGNSPLHF. The rearrangement links TRBV7-2 to TRBJ1-6, with TRBD1 as a possible D gene (6 bases). The CDR3 runs to 15 residues. The V gene lost 5 bases and the J gene lost 7 bases, with 15 bases spanning the gap. The germline V gene has CDR1 SGHTA and CDR2 FQGNSA.

Notes on this clonotype: The junction departs from the called germline gene at one end, perhaps through a read error. The chain combines TRBV20-1 with TRBJ2-3; 15 nucleotides agree with TRBD2. Germline lookup yields CDR1 DFQATT and CDR2 SNEGSKA (reference sequence). This CDR3 has 16 amino acids. CDR3 nucleotides: TGCAGCGCTATTAGGACTAGCGGGAGGGCCGGGGGTACGCAGTATTTT. It yields the protein CSAIRTSGRAGGTQYF.